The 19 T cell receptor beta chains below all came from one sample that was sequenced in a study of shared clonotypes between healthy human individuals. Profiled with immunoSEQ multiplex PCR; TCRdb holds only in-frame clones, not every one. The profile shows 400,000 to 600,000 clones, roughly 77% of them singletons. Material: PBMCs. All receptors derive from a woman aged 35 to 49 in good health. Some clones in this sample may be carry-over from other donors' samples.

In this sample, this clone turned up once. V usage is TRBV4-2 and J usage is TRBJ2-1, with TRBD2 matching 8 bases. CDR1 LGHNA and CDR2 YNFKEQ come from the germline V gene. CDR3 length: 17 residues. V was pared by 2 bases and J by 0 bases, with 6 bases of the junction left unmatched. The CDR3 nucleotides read TGTGCCAGCAGCCAACTTACCAGCGGGAGCTCCTACAATGAGCAGTTCTTC. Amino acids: CASSQLTSGSSYNEQFF.

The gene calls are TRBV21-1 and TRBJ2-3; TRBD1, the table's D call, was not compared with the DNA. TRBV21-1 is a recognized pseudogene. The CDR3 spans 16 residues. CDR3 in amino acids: CASSKGGQGAGDTQYF. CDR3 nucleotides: TGTGCCAGCAGCAAAGGGGGACAGGGGGCTGGAGATACGCAGTATTTT.

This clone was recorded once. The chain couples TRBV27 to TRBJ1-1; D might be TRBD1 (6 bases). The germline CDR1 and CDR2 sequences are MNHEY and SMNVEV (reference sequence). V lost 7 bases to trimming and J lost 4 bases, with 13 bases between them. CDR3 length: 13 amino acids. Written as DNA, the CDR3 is TGTGCCAGCACTCAACAGGGAGGCACTGAAGCTTTCTTT. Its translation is CASTQQGGTEAFF.

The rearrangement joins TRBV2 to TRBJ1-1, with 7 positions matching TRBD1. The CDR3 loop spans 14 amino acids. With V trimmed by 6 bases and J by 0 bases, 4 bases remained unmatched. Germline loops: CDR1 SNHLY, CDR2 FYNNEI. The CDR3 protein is CASRGDSLNTEAFF. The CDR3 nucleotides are TGTGCCAGCAGAGGGGACAGCCTGAACACTGAAGCTTTCTTT.

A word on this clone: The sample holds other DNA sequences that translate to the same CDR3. Here the CDR3 reads CASSAQGPPYEQYF. In DNA form, the CDR3 reads TGTGCCAGCAGTGCACAGGGTCCCCCCTACGAGCAGTACTTC. The rearrangement links TRBV2 to TRBJ2-7; possibly TRBD1 for D (6 bases). The V end was cut by 4 bases, the J end by 2 bases, with 12 bases between. CDR1 and CDR2 from the germline V gene are SNHLY and FYNNEI. The length of the CDR3 is 14 residues.

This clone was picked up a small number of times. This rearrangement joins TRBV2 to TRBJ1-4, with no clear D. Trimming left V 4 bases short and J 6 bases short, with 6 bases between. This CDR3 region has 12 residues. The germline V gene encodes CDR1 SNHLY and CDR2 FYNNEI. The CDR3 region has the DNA TGTGCCAGCAGTGGGCAGCATGAAAAACTGTTTTTT. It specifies CASSGQHEKLFF.

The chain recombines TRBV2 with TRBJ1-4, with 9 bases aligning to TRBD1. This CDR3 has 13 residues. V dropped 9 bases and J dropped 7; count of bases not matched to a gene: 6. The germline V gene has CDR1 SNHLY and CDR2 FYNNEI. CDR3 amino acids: CASVQGAVEKLFF. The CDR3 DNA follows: TGTGCCAGTGTACAGGGGGCTGTTGAAAAACTGTTTTTT.

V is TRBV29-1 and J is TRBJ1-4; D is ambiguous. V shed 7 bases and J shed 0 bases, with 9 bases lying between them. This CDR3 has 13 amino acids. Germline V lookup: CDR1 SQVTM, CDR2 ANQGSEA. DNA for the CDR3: TGCAGCGCTCGACGAACAACTAATGAAAAACTGTTTTTT. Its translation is CSARRTTNEKLFF.

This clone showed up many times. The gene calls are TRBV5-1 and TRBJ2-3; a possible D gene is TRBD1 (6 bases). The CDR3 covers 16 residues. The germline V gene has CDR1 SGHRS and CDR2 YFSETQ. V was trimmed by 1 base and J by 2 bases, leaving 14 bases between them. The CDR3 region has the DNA TGCGCCAGCAGCTTGTATCAGGGGCCGTTCACAGATACGCAGTATTTT. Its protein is CASSLYQGPFTDTQYF.

In nucleotides, the CDR3 is TGTGCCAGCAGCTTATCCCGCATACCCAGGGGGCGGGATGAAAAACTGTTTTTT. Residues: CASSLSRIPRGRDEKLFF. The J gene is TRBJ1-4, the V gene TRBV7-8; the match to TRBD1 covers 8 bases. The ends lost 2 bases at V and 6 bases at J; junction bases unmatched: 14. CDR3 size: 18 residues. Germline-derived CDR1 and CDR2 are SGHVS and FQNEAQ. The full variable domain, completed using reference TRBV7-8 and TRBJ1-4, is GAGVSQSPRYKVAKRGQDVALRCDPISGHVSLFWYQQALGQGPEFLTYFQNEAQLDKSGLPSDRFFAERPEGSVSTLKIQRTQQEDSAVYLCASSLSRIPRGRDEKLFFGSGTQLSVL.

As DNA, the CDR3 is TGTGCCAGCAGCAGCCCGGGGGGCGAGCAGTACTTC. Translating it yields CASSSPGGEQYF. The chain has TRBV9 and TRBJ2-7, with 7 bases that match TRBD2. The CDR3 totals 12 residues. V lost 4 bases to trimming and J lost 6 bases; unmatched junction nucleotides: 4. CDR1 is SGDLS, CDR2 YYNGEE, per germline.

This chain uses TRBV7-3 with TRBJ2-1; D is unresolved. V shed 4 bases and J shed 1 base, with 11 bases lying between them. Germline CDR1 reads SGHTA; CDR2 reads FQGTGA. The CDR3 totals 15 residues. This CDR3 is CASSSQQASYNEQFF. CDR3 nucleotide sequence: TGTGCCAGCAGCTCCCAGCAGGCTTCCTACAATGAGCAGTTCTTC.

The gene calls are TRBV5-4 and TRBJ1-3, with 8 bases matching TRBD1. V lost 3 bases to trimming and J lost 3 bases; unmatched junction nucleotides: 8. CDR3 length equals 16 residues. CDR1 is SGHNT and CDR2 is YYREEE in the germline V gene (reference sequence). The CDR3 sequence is CASSSGETGVGNTIYF. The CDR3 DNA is TGTGCCAGCAGCTCTGGGGAGACAGGGGTTGGAAACACCATATATTTT.

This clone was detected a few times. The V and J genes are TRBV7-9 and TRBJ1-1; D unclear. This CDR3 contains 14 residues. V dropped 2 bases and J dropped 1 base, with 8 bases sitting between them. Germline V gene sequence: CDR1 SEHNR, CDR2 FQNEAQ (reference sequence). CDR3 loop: CASSLPAENTEAFF. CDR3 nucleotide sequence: TGTGCCAGCAGCTTACCGGCGGAGAACACTGAAGCTTTCTTT.

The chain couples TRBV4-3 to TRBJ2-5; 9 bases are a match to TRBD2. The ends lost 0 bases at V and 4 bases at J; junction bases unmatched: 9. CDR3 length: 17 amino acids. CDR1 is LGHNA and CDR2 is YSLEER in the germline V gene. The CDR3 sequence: CASSQEGGRALGETQYF. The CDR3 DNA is TGCGCCAGCAGCCAAGAAGGCGGGAGGGCCCTTGGAGAGACCCAGTACTTC.

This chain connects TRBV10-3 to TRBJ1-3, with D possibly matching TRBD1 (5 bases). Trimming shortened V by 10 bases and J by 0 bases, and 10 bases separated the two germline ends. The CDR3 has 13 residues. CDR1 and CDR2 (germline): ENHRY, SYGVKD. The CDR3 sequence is CATRGISGNTIYF. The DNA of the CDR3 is TGTGCCACACGGGGGATCTCTGGAAACACCATATATTTT.

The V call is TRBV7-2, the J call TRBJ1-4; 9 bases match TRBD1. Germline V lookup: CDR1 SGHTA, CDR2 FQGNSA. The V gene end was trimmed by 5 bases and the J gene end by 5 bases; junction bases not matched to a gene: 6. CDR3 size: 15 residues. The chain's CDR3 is CASSPTGTGNEKLFF. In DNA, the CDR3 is TGTGCCAGCAGCCCAACTGGGACAGGGAATGAAAAACTGTTTTTT.

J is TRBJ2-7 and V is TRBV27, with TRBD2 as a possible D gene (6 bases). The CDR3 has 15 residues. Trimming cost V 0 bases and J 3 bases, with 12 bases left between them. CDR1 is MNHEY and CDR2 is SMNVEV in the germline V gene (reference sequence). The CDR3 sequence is CASSLSGGVGYEQYF. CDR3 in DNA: TGTGCCAGCAGTTTATCGGGGGGAGTTGGCTACGAGCAGTACTTC.

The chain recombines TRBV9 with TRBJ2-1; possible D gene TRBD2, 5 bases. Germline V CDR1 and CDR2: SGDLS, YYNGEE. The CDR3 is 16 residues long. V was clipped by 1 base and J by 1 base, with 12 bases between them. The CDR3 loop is CASSVWAGGSYNEQFF. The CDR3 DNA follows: TGTGCCAGCAGCGTATGGGCGGGTGGGTCCTACAATGAGCAGTTCTTC.